The T cell receptor beta chain under discussion was sequenced for a study of spatial heterogeneity in lung cancer. Study summary: Raw sequencing reads included, on average, more than 8.5 appearances of each unique TCR and UMI combination.

From the 5' RACE reads, TCRdb called clonotypes with MiXCR, one entry per CDR3 protein. The sample has several thousand distinct CDR3 sequences, less than 9.5% seen once; the top ten hold less than 20%. This clonotype is medium-sized by share. Time point indicated: sample taken at primary tumor resection. The 70 or so donors had untreated early-stage non-small cell lung cancer. The study sequenced unsorted whole RNA from tumor, nontumor lung or frozen PBMC. This receptor was identified in a female donor with early-stage non-small cell lung cancer. The sequencing used normal lung tissue next to the tumor, collected at surgery.

The CDR3 DNA reads as TGCGCCAGCAGCTCTGGGGGGGCCAAGAACACTGAAGCTTTCTTT. This gives the protein CASSSGGAKNTEAFF. The V and J genes are TRBV5-1 and TRBJ1-1; perhaps TRBD1 as D (6 bases). The CDR3 consists of 15 residues. V was pared by 3 bases and J by 1 base, with 13 bases between. CDR1 is SGHRS and CDR2 is YFSETQ in the germline V gene.